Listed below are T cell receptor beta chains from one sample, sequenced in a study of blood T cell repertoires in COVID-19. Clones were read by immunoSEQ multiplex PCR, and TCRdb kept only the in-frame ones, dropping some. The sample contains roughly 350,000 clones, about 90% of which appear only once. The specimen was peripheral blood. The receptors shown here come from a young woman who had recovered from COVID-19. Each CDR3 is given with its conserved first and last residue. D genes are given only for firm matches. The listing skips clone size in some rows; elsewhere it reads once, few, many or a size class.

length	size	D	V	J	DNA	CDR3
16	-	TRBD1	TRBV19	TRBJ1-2	TGTGCCAGCCTCGCCCTCACCTCGACAGGGGGCTATGGCTACACCTTC	CASLALTSTGGYGYTF
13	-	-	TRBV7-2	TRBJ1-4	TGTGCCAGCAGCTTAATTGCCCTCGGTGAACTGTTTTTT	CASSLIALGELFF
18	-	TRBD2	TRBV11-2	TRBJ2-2	TGTGCCAGCAGCCTGCCTAGCGGCCGAATGGGAAACACCGGGGAGCTGTTTTTT	CASSLPSGRMGNTGELFF
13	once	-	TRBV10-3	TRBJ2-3	TGTGCCACCCTGGAGAGGGGCACAGATACGCAGTATTTT	CATLERGTDTQYF
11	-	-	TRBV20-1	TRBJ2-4	TGCAGTGCTAGGCTAGGGGACATTCAGTACTTC	CSARLGDIQYF
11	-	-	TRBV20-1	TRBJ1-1	TGCAGTGCCCCGGGGGGGGGTGAAGCTTTCTTT	CSAPGGGEAFF
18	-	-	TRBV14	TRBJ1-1	TGTGCCAGCAGCCAAGTTCCCCCCCGGGGGGGAATGAACACTGAAGCTTTCTTT	CASSQVPPRGGMNTEAFF
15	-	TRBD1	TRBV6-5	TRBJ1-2	TGTGCCAGCAGTTACAGGGACAGGGGGTCCTATGGCTACACCTTC	CASSYRDRGSYGYTF
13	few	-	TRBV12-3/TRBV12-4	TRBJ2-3	TGTGCCAGCAGTTTGAGGGCCACAGATACGCAGTATTTT	CASSLRATDTQYF
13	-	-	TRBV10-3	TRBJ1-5	TGTGCCATCAGCCCACTCAGCAATCAGCCCCAGCATTTT	CAISPLSNQPQHF
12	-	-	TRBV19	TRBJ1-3	TGTGCCAGTCAGGGTCTGGGAAACACCATATATTTT	CASQGLGNTIYF
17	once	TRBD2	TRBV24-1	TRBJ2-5	TGTGCCACCAGTGAATCTGGGACTAGCGGGAGTCGAGAGACCCAGTACTTC	CATSESGTSGSRETQYF
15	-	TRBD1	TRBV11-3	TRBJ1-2	TGTGCCAGCAGCCTTCGGACAGGGAGGGACTATGGCTACACCTTC	CASSLRTGRDYGYTF
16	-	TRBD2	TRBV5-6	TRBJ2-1	TGTGCCAGCAGCTTGCGGCCTAGCGGGAGTGTGAATGAGCAGTTCTTC	CASSLRPSGSVNEQFF
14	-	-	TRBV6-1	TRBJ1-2	TGTGCCAGCAGTGAATACTCCGGGTTTAGTGGCTACACCTTC	CASSEYSGFSGYTF
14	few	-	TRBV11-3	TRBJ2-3	TGTGCCAGCAGCTTACCGTATAGCACAGATACGCAGTATTTT	CASSLPYSTDTQYF
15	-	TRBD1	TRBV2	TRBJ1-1	TGTGCCAGCAGCCCCAACAGGGGGCTAAGCACTGAAGCTTTCTTT	CASSPNRGLSTEAFF
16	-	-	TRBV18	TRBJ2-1	TGTGCCAGCTCACCACCGAAGCCTCGCTCCTACAATGAGCAGTTCTTC	CASSPPKPRSYNEQFF
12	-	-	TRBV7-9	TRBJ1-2	TGTGCCAGCAGCTTAGAGCCGTATGGCTACACCTTC	CASSLEPYGYTF
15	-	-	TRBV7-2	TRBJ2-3	TGTGCCAGCAGCGCGGGACAGACTAGCACAGATACGCAGTATTTT	CASSAGQTSTDTQYF
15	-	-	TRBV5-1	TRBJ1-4	TGCGCCAGCAGCTTGGCTCCAGGGACTAGCGAAAAACTGTTTTTT	CASSLAPGTSEKLFF
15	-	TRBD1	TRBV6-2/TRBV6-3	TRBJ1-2	TGTGCCAGCAGTTACGAACAGGGGAGGAACTATGGCTACACCTTC	CASSYEQGRNYGYTF
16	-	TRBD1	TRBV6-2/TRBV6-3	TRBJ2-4	TGTGCCAGCAGTTACTCCGGGACAGGGAGTTGGAACATTCAGTACTTC	CASSYSGTGSWNIQYF